Listed below are T cell receptor beta chains from one sample, sequenced in a study of cytomegalovirus exposure and HLA in healthy donors. Repertoires were generated with immunoSEQ multiplex PCR, while TCRdb's copy carries only in-frame clones and drops some. The sample shows some 130,000 clones, 70% to 85% of them seen only once. Sequencing input: PBMCs. These receptors came from a male donor in good health and CMV-seropositive. CDR3s include the opening cysteine and the closing phenylalanine or tryptophan. D genes are given only for firm matches. A clone size is listed for some rows: how often the clone was seen (once, few, many), or a class if it is expanded.

j_call,clone_size,v_call,d_call,cdr3_nt,cdr3_aa
TRBJ2-7,-,TRBV10-3,TRBD2,TGTGCCACGCGACTCGGGGGGTCCTACGAGCAGTACTTC,CATRLGGSYEQYF
TRBJ1-1,-,TRBV28,-,TGTGCCAGCAGTTCCCCCACGTGGGGCGACACTGAAGCTTTCTTT,CASSSPTWGDTEAFF
TRBJ2-7,-,TRBV6-6,-,TGTGCCAGCAGTTACTCGTCCCTTCCGTACGAGCAGTACTTC,CASSYSSLPYEQYF
TRBJ1-4,-,TRBV5-4,-,TGTGCCAGCAGCCAGCGTAGGTCTTCTAATGAAAAACTGTTTTTT,CASSQRRSSNEKLFF
TRBJ2-7,-,TRBV7-8,-,TGTGCCAGCAGCCCAGTCTCCCTAGGCTACGAGCAGTACTTC,CASSPVSLGYEQYF
TRBJ2-7,-,TRBV5-4,-,TGTGCCAGCAGTCCACAGGGAATACTATCGGACGAGCAGTACTTC,CASSPQGILSDEQYF
TRBJ2-7,-,TRBV11-1,TRBD1,TGTGCCAGCAGCTCAGGACAGGGCGACGAGCAGTACTTC,CASSSGQGDEQYF
TRBJ1-6,few,TRBV5-4,-,TGTGCCAGCAGCTTGGTTGCCAGGGAAAATTCACCCCTCCACTTT,CASSLVARENSPLHF
TRBJ2-5,-,TRBV5-1,TRBD2,TGCGCCAGCAGCCTGGGGGGGAGCGGGAGACTCCAAGAGACCCAGTACTTC,CASSLGGSGRLQETQYF
TRBJ2-7,-,TRBV7-9,TRBD1,TGTGCCAGCAGCTCGCAATCCACAGGGGACGAGCAGTACTTC,CASSSQSTGDEQYF
TRBJ2-1,-,TRBV5-1,TRBD1,TGCGCCAGCAGCTCGGGACAGGGGGCCCTAAGCTCCTACAATGAGCAGTTCTTC,CASSSGQGALSSYNEQFF
TRBJ2-7,-,TRBV27,TRBD1,TGTGCCAGCAGTGCCGGGACAGGATCCTACGAGCAGTACTTC,CASSAGTGSYEQYF
TRBJ2-1,-,TRBV5-1,-,TGCGCCAGCAGCTTGGCTACAGACAATGAGCAGTTCTTC,CASSLATDNEQFF
TRBJ2-7,-,TRBV18,-,TGTGCCAGCTCACCAATGGCGGTTGGGGAGCAGTACTTC,CASSPMAVGEQYF
TRBJ1-2,once,TRBV11-2,-,TGTGCCAGCAGCTTAGTGGTCGGTTACAACTATGGCTACACCTTC,CASSLVVGYNYGYTF
TRBJ1-2,-,TRBV30,-,TGTGCCTGGAGTGAGGGACACAGCGGCACCTTC,CAWSEGHSGTF
TRBJ2-5,-,TRBV7-6,TRBD2,TGTGCCAGCACCCGAGGACTAGCGGGGGCTGAGACCCAGTACTTC,CASTRGLAGAETQYF
TRBJ2-3,-,TRBV29-1,TRBD2,TGCAGCGTTGACCCTAGCGGGGGATTGGATACGCAGTATTTT,CSVDPSGGLDTQYF
TRBJ1-4,-,TRBV14,-,TGTGCCAGCAGCCAAGGCGACAGGCAAGGGGCAGAAAAACTGTTTTTT,CASSQGDRQGAEKLFF
TRBJ2-7,-,TRBV5-1,-,TGCGCCAGCGGGGACACCGGCTACGAGCAGTACTTC,CASGDTGYEQYF
TRBJ2-7,-,TRBV6-5,TRBD2,TGTGCCAGCAGTTACTCGTGGCGGGAGACGTCCTACGAGCAGTACTTC,CASSYSWRETSYEQYF
TRBJ1-1,few,TRBV7-2,-,TGTGCCAGCAGCTTAAAGGTTTCGGGTGAAGCTTTCTTT,CASSLKVSGEAFF
TRBJ2-7,-,TRBV27,TRBD1,TGTGCCAGCAGTTTATCGGTAGCAGGGGGCGAGCAGTACTTC,CASSLSVAGGEQYF
TRBJ1-2,-,TRBV2,-,TGTGCCAGCAGGGGAGCCGGCCACTATGGCTACACCTTC,CASRGAGHYGYTF
TRBJ1-1,-,TRBV28,TRBD1,TGTGCCAGCCTGGGTTTAGACAGGGTAGAAGCTTTCTTT,CASLGLDRVEAFF
TRBJ2-4,-,TRBV7-9,TRBD1,TGTGCCAGCAGCTTAGTAACAGGGGTTGTCGGAAACAGTCAGTACTTC,CASSLVTGVVGNSQYF
TRBJ1-5,once,TRBV19,TRBD1,TGTGCCAGTAGTGCGGCACAGGGGATGAGGAATCAGCCCCAGCATTTT,CASSAAQGMRNQPQHF
TRBJ1-5,few,TRBV7-2,-,TGTGCCAGCAGCCTACGGAGGGGAGACAATCAGCCCCAGCATTTT,CASSLRRGDNQPQHF
TRBJ2-7,-,TRBV7-6,TRBD2,TGTGCCAGCAGCCCTCTCGTAGCGGGAGATTTGTACGAGCAGTACTTC,CASSPLVAGDLYEQYF
TRBJ2-1,-,TRBV15,-,TGTGCCACCAGCAGAGATCTCGCAGGTATATCGGAGCAGTTCTTC,CATSRDLAGISEQFF
TRBJ2-7,-,TRBV5-6,TRBD1,TGTGCCAGCAGCCAACTAGCCAGGACAGGGCTTCTCGAGCAGTACTTC,CASSQLARTGLLEQYF
TRBJ2-2,-,TRBV2,-,TGTGCCAGCAGAGAACTCGGGGGTGCGTGGACCGGGGAGCTGTTTTTT,CASRELGGAWTGELFF
TRBJ2-7,few,TRBV2,TRBD1,TGTGCCAGCACCGGCCAGGGGGCCTACGAGCAGTACTTC,CASTGQGAYEQYF
TRBJ1-1,-,TRBV7-9,-,TGTGCCAGCAGCCCCGGAGGAGGGGCTCGTACTGAAGCTTTCTTT,CASSPGGGARTEAFF
TRBJ2-3,few,TRBV19,-,TGTGCCAGTAGTCCCGCGGGGATCCCAGATACGCAGTATTTT,CASSPAGIPDTQYF
TRBJ1-6,few,TRBV4-2,-,TGTGCCAGCAGCCAGGTAACGAAGGGGGGGTCCTCTAATTCACCCCTCCACTTT,CASSQVTKGGSSNSPLHF
TRBJ2-1,-,TRBV4-1,TRBD2,TGCGCCAGCAGCCGAGGGACTAGCGGGGGTCTCTCCTACAATGAGCAGTTCTTC,CASSRGTSGGLSYNEQFF
TRBJ1-1,-,TRBV5-6,TRBD1,TGTGCCAGCAGCTTGGTAGGGGGCCCGAGTATAGACGACTATGAAGCTTTCTTT,CASSLVGGPSIDDYEAFF
TRBJ1-1,-,TRBV7-9,-,TGTGCCAGCAGCTTAGTAGGGGGAAAGGACACTGAAGCTTTCTTT,CASSLVGGKDTEAFF
TRBJ2-7,few,TRBV28,TRBD2,TGTGCCAGCAGTCCTCGAGGGAGGGGGAGCGGGAGGCCCCCCGAGCAGTACTTC,CASSPRGRGSGRPPEQYF
TRBJ1-4,-,TRBV6-5,-,TGTGCCAGCAGTGAGATCGAGGGAGAAAAACTGTTTTTT,CASSEIEGEKLFF
TRBJ2-7,-,TRBV4-2,-,TGTGCCAGCAGCCCCTTGGGAGAGAAGACCTACGAGCAGTACTTC,CASSPLGEKTYEQYF
TRBJ2-3,-,TRBV6-5,TRBD2,TGTGCCAGCAGTTCCGGACTAGCGGGAGTGGTAGATACGCAGTATTTT,CASSSGLAGVVDTQYF
TRBJ1-2,few,TRBV2,-,TGTGCCAGCAGTGCGACACCCCTCAACTATGGCTACACCTTC,CASSATPLNYGYTF
TRBJ2-2,-,TRBV7-9,TRBD1,TGTGCCAGCAGCAGGGACAGGACGAACACCGGGGAGCTGTTTTTT,CASSRDRTNTGELFF
TRBJ2-7,-,TRBV2,TRBD2,TGTGCCAGCAGTTCAAGCGGGACGAACTCCTACGAGCAGTACTTC,CASSSSGTNSYEQYF
TRBJ2-6,-,TRBV5-4,TRBD1,TGTGCCAGCACTTCGCGGGACAGGGGACCTCTTAGGGCCAACGTCCTGACTTTC,CASTSRDRGPLRANVLTF
TRBJ1-2,-,TRBV2,-,TGTGCCAGCAGTGAAGCCCACGGGGTGGGTGGCTACACCTTC,CASSEAHGVGGYTF
TRBJ2-2,-,TRBV27,TRBD1,TGTGCCAGCAGTTACCTAAACAGGGGGCACACCGGGGAGCTGTTTTTT,CASSYLNRGHTGELFF